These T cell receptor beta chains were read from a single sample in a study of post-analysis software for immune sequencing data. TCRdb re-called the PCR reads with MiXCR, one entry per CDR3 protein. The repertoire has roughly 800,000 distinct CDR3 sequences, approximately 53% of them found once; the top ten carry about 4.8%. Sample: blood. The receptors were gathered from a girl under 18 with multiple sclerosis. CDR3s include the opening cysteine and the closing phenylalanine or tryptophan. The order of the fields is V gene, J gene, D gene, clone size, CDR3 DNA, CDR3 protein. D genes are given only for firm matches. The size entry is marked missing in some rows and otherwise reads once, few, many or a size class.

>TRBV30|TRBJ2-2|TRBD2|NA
TGTGCCTGCAGGCTAGCGGGAGTACGTACCGGGGAGCTGTTTTTT
CACRLAGVRTGELFF
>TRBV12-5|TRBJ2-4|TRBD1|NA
TGTGCTAGTGGTTTGGCCGGGACAGGGGGGCTTCTAGCCAAAAACATTCAGTACTTC
CASGLAGTGGLLAKNIQYF
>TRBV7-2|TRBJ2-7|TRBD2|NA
TGTGCCAGCAGCTTTAGCGGGGGGGCTTCGTACGAGCAGTACTTC
CASSFSGGASYEQYF
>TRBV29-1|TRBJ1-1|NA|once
TGCAGCGTTAGTCGAGGATTAACGAACACTGAAGCTTTCTTT
CSVSRGLTNTEAFF
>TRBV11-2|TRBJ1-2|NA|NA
TGTGCCAGCAGCTTTCAAGGCATGGGTCTTCGGGGCTACACCTTC
CASSFQGMGLRGYTF
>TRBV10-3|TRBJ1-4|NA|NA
TGTGCCATCTCCCCTGTTCCTAATGAAAAACTGTTTTTT
CAISPVPNEKLFF
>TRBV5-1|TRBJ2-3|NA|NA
TGCGCCAGCAGCCCGTATGAGGGGACGCAGTATTTT
CASSPYEGTQYF
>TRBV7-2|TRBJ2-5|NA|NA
TGTGCCAGCAACCAGGGGGCGGGAGTAGGAGAGACCCAGTACTTC
CASNQGAGVGETQYF
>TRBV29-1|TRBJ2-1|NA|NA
TGCAGCATAACAAGTGTTTACAATGAGCAGTTCTTC
CSITSVYNEQFF
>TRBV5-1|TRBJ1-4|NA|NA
TGCGCCAGCAGCTTGGAGCACGAAAAACTGTTTTTT
CASSLEHEKLFF
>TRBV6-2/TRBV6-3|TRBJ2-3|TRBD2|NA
TGTGCCAGCAGTTACTCGAGGCTAGCGGGAGATACGCAGTATTTT
CASSYSRLAGDTQYF
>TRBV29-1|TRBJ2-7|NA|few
TGCAGCGTTTCAGCCCCGATGACCTACGAGCAGTACTTC
CSVSAPMTYEQYF
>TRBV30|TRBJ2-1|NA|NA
TGTGCCTGGAGAAGGGGGAATGAGCAGTTCTTC
CAWRRGNEQFF
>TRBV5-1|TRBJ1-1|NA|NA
TGCGCCAGCTCCCCCGGGGGGGTTCTAGGAGCTTTCTTT
CASSPGGVLGAFF
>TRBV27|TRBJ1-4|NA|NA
TGTGCCAGCAGTTCAGCAGGGGCGAGGGGAGAAAAACTGTTTTTT
CASSSAGARGEKLFF
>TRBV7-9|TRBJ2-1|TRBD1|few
TGTGCCAGCAGCCAGGACAGGGTCGGCGATGAGCAGTTCTTC
CASSQDRVGDEQFF
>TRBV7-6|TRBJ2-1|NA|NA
TGTGTTACGTCCCAGGGTGGTTCCTACAATGAGCAGTTCTTC
CVTSQGGSYNEQFF
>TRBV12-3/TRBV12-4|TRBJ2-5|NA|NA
TGTGCCAGCAGTACCCTTCCTCCGGGACCCCAAGAGACCCAGTACTTC
CASSTLPPGPQETQYF
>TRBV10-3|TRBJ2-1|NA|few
TGTGCCATCAGTCTGGAGGGGAATGAGCAGTTCTTC
CAISLEGNEQFF
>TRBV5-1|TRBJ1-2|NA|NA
TGCGCCAGCAGCTTGGTGGCCAGGACTAACTATGGCTACACCTTC
CASSLVARTNYGYTF
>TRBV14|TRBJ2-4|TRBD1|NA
TGTGCCAGCAGCCAAGAATGGGGACAGGGGGCGACCAAAAACATTCAGTACTTC
CASSQEWGQGATKNIQYF
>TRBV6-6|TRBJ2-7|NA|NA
TGTGCCAGCAGGCCTCACAGCTACGAGCAGTACTTC
CASRPHSYEQYF
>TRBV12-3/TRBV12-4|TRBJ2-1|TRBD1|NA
TGTGCCAGCAGTTCAAATCGGGACAGGGGCATTGAGCAGTTCTTC
CASSSNRDRGIEQFF
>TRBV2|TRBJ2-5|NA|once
TGTGCCAGCAGCTTAATCCGAGGAGGGCAGCGGGAGACCCAGTACTTC
CASSLIRGGQRETQYF
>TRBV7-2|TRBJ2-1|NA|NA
TGTGCCAGCAGCCGACTTCCCGCCTACAATGAGCAGTTCTTC
CASSRLPAYNEQFF
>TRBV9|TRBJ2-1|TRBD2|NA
TGTGCCAGCAGCGTAGCCGGACTAGCGGCCTACAATGAGCAGTTCTTC
CASSVAGLAAYNEQFF
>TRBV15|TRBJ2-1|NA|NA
TGTGCCACCAGTAGCTCAGGGGTCCTCAATGAGCAGTTCTTC
CATSSSGVLNEQFF
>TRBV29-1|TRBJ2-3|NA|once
TGCAGCGTTGGCCTAGTGGGCACAGATACGCAGTATTTT
CSVGLVGTDTQYF
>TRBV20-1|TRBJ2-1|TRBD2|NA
TGCAGTGCTAGGCCACTAGCGGCGGACAATGAGCAGTTCTTC
CSARPLAADNEQFF
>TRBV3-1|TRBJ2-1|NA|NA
TGTGCCAGCAGCCAACCGGAACTAGGGGCCTACAATGAGCAGTTCTTC
CASSQPELGAYNEQFF